These 4 T cell receptor beta chains share one sample of origin, sequenced in a study of cytomegalovirus exposure and HLA in healthy donors. With 60 Vbeta and 13 Jbeta primers, the PCR was carried out. Generated by immunoSEQ multiplex PCR, the TCRdb table keeps only in-frame clones and is missing some. The sample includes about 150,000 clones, about 82% of them seen just once. Sequencing used PBMCs. The receptors were gathered from a woman aged 50 to 60 in good health and CMV-seropositive.

This chain joins TRBV25-1 and TRBJ2-1, with 10 bases fitting TRBD2. The CDR3 is 17 residues long. With V trimmed by 5 bases and J by 6 bases, 13 bases remained unmatched. Per germline, CDR1 MGHDK and CDR2 SYGVNS. The CDR3 bases are TGTGCCAGCAGTTCCCGACAGAGACTAGCGGGTTTCAATGAGCAGTTCTTC. Its translation is CASSSRQRLAGFNEQFF.

This rearrangement joins TRBV15 to TRBJ2-2; a possible D gene is TRBD1 (6 bases). The germline gives CDR1 LNHNV, CDR2 YYDKDF (reference sequence). Trimming stripped 2 bases from V and 3 bases from J, with 10 bases between. The CDR3 has 15 residues. CDR3 sequence reads: CATSRQGTYTGELFF. CDR3 sequence (DNA): TGTGCCACCAGCAGACAGGGGACCTACACCGGGGAGCTGTTTTTT.

The chain links TRBV5-1 to TRBJ1-2; no clear D. The CDR3 is 14 residues long. Trimming took off 0 bases at V and 2 bases at J, with 8 bases between the two ends. Germline CDR1 and CDR2: SGHRS and YFSETQ. CDR3 nucleotides: TGCGCCAGCAGCTTGGACACCTCCAACTATGGCTACACCTTC. This sequence encodes CASSLDTSNYGYTF.

This clone showed up just once. The chain carries TRBV4-2 and TRBJ2-6; TRBD1 agrees at 10 bases. J lost 2 bases, V lost 4 bases, and 8 bases had no gene match. The CDR3 length is 18 residues. Germline assignment: CDR1 LGHNA and CDR2 YNFKEQ. The CDR3: CASSPRDRGSPGANVLTF. CDR3 coding DNA: TGTGCCAGCAGCCCCCGGGACAGGGGTTCCCCTGGGGCCAACGTCCTGACTTTC.